This T cell receptor beta chain was identified during a study of regulatory T cells in long-lasting Graves disease. Per the germline V gene, CDR1 is LGHNA and CDR2 is YSLEER. This CDR3 is built from 13 residues. The ends were cut back, 0 bases at V and 5 bases at J, with 8 bases in the middle. Arm-PCR of CDR3 regions and iRepertoire HTBI primers were the basis on which TCR beta libraries were built. TCRdb reanalysed the multiplex PCR reads using MiXCR and keeps one entry per CDR3 protein. The sample yields 250,000 or so distinct CDR3 sequences, 20% to 25% seen once. Time point in this sample: newly diagnosed GD, antithyroid drugs for less than 3 months. RNA from PBMCs was the source of the TCR library. This clonotype was seen repeatedly, ten times or more. As yet, its antigen is unknown. Broader study findings: Relative to newly diagnosed Graves' patients, persistent ones had lower TCR diversity. Examination was confined to peripheral blood, excluding thyroid tissue. Favoring TRBV28, TRBJ1-2 and TRBJ2-5 was a feature seen in persistent disease.

The source material was peripheral blood mononuclear cells (PBMCs), sampled at new diagnosis, from a patient treated with antithyroid drugs. The sequence derives from a female donor with Graves disease. The J gene is TRBJ2-7, the V gene TRBV4-3; D gene uncertain. CDR3 bases: TGCGCCAGCAGCCAAGATATTGGGGACGAGCAGTACTTC. Its protein is CASSQDIGDEQYF.